Below, 18 T cell receptor beta chains from the same sample are listed, as sequenced in a study of OX40 agonist ivuxolimab in advanced cancers. Method: immunoSEQ multiplex PCR; TCRdb's copy keeps in-frame clones and lacks some. The repertoire holds some 17,000 clones, with approximately 88% as singletons. Sequencing was performed on CD4+ or CD8+ T cells sorted from blood, taken in a trial of the OX40 agonist ivuxolimab. All receptors come from an adult with an advanced solid tumor such as melanoma, head and neck, liver or kidney cancer.

The chain joins TRBV9 to TRBJ2-1; D may be TRBD1 (5 bases). The V end lost 2 bases, the J end lost 7 bases, and 10 bases lay between the germline ends. Germline CDR1 is SGDLS and CDR2 is YYNGEE. The CDR3 extends over 13 amino acids. DNA for the CDR3: TGTGCCAGCAGCGTCCCAGGGTTGAATGAGCAGTTCTTC. This codes for CASSVPGLNEQFF. The full variable domain, rest sourced from reference TRBV9 and TRBJ2-1, is DSGVTQTPKHLITATGQRVTLRCSPRSGDLSVYWYQQSLDQGLQFLIQYYNGEERAKGNILERFSAQQFPDLHSELNLSSLELGDSALYFCASSVPGLNEQFFGPGTRLTVL.

This clone came up a few times. The chain recombines TRBV9 with TRBJ2-7, with 11 bases lining up with TRBD2. The CDR3 is made up of 16 amino acids. Per germline, CDR1 SGDLS and CDR2 YYNGEE. Losses at the gene ends were 0 bases for V and 3 bases for J; bases not matched to a gene: 5. CDR3 residues: CASSVDPTSGGYEQYF. In nucleotides, the CDR3 is TGTGCCAGCAGCGTAGACCCTACTAGCGGGGGCTACGAGCAGTACTTC.

This chain connects TRBV4-3 to TRBJ1-3, with D perhaps matching TRBD1 (6 bases). V lost 0 bases and J lost 7, with 13 bases in between. CDR3 length: 15 amino acids. CDR1 LGHNA and CDR2 YSLEER come from the germline V gene. The CDR3 nucleotides are TGCGCCAGCAGCCAAGATTTCGGCCAGGGGAACACCATATATTTT. Protein: CASSQDFGQGNTIYF.

CDR3 coding DNA: TGTGCCAGCAGCGTGCGCTCGGGGCTGACCACTGAAGCTTTCTTT. Amino acids: CASSVRSGLTTEAFF. V and J are TRBV7-9 and TRBJ1-1; possible D gene TRBD1, 5 bases. This CDR3 contains 15 residues. V lost 5 bases and J 4 bases, leaving 17 bases between the germline ends. Germline CDR1 and CDR2: SEHNR and FQNEAQ (reference sequence). Complete variable domain (other parts from reference TRBV7-9 and TRBJ1-1): DTGVSQNPRHKITKRGQNVTFRCDPISEHNRLYWYRQTLGQGPEFLTYFQNEAQLEKSRLLSDRFSAERPKGSFSTLEIQRTEQGDSAMYLCASSVRSGLTTEAFFGQGTRLTVV.

V and J are TRBV9 and TRBJ2-7, with D possibly TRBD2 on 6 matching bases. V lost 2 bases and J lost 0, with 12 bases in between. The CDR3 runs 15 residues. Germline loops: CDR1 SGDLS, CDR2 YYNGEE. The CDR3 region is CASSVGDWGSYEQYF. The CDR3 nucleotides read TGTGCCAGCAGCGTGGGGGACTGGGGCTCCTACGAGCAGTACTTC.

The V and J genes are TRBV27 and TRBJ2-3; 9 positions agree with TRBD2. Germline V gene lookup returns CDR1 MNHEY and CDR2 SMNVEV (reference sequence). With 2 bases clipped from V and 4 bases from J, the junction kept 10 bases outside the gene matches. The CDR3 has 17 amino acids. The CDR3 DNA reads as TGTGCCAGCAGTTTACTTCTTAGCGGGAGTGGGGCAGATACGCAGTATTTT. Translation gives CASSLLLSGSGADTQYF.

V and J are TRBV2 and TRBJ2-7; 8 bases match TRBD1. V trimming: 6 bases; J trimming: 4 bases; junction bases outside the gene matches: 11. This CDR3 is 15 amino acids long. From germline, CDR1 is SNHLY and CDR2 FYNNEI. The CDR3 spells CASRETGTGTYEQYF. The CDR3 DNA sequence: TGTGCCAGCAGGGAAACCGGGACAGGAACTTACGAGCAGTACTTC.

The CDR3 nucleotides read TGTGCCAGCAGCTTAGGAGGGCTCGGGGAGCTGTTTTTT. Protein: CASSLGGLGELFF. The J gene is TRBJ2-2, the V gene TRBV7-9; maybe TRBD2 (5 bases). V was shortened by 1 base and J by 7 bases, with 7 bases between the two germline ends. This CDR3 has 13 residues. The V gene's germline CDR1 is SEHNR and CDR2 FQNEAQ (reference sequence).

J is TRBJ2-3 and V is TRBV29-1, with 7 bases that match TRBD2. This CDR3 contains 15 residues. Germline CDR1 reads SQVTM; CDR2 reads ANQGSEA. V shed 0 bases and J 2 bases; nucleotides not matched to a gene: 5. The CDR3 DNA is TGCAGCGTTGAAGACCTAGCGGAACCCACAGATACGCAGTATTTT. Protein: CSVEDLAEPTDTQYF.

CDR3 loop: CASALGLAEDNEQFF. The CDR3 coding sequence is TGTGCCAGCGCCCTTGGGCTAGCGGAAGACAATGAGCAGTTCTTC. The chain uses TRBV5-4 and TRBJ2-1; 7 bases are shared with TRBD2. The CDR3 spans 15 residues. V lost 7 bases, J lost 5 bases, and 12 bases stayed unmatched. The germline V gene encodes CDR1 SGHNT and CDR2 YYREEE (reference sequence).

The gene calls are TRBV5-8 and TRBJ1-5, with unresolved D. CDR1 SGHTS and CDR2 YDEGEE come from the germline V gene. Trimming took off 0 bases at V and 0 bases at J, with 13 bases between the two ends. CDR3 length equals 17 residues. The CDR3 protein is CASSLEAQTYSNQPQHF. CDR3 in DNA: TGTGCCAGCAGCTTGGAAGCCCAGACTTATAGCAATCAGCCCCAGCATTTT.

Only one count was recorded for this clone. V and J are TRBV9 and TRBJ2-3; D might be TRBD2 (6 bases). Trimming cost V 5 bases and J 1 base, with 11 bases left between them. From germline, CDR1 is SGDLS and CDR2 YYNGEE. There are 14 residues in the CDR3. The CDR3 region has the DNA TGTGCCAGCAGGACCGGGGGTGGCACAGATACGCAGTATTTT. Translation gives CASRTGGGTDTQYF.

The chain employs TRBV9 and TRBJ2-1; tentatively, D is TRBD2 (6 bases). V was trimmed by 0 bases and J by 7 bases, leaving 14 bases between them. In germline, CDR1 is SGDLS, CDR2 YYNGEE. The CDR3 loop spans 15 amino acids. The CDR3 region is CASSVGGAGRNEQFF. The CDR3 region has the DNA TGTGCCAGCAGCGTAGGAGGGGCTGGGAGGAATGAGCAGTTCTTC.

The sample holds one count of this clone. V is TRBV30 and J is TRBJ2-5; 7 bases fit TRBD2. Trimming removed 0 bases from V and 5 bases from J; junction bases left unmatched: 3. The CDR3 has 13 amino acids. In germline, CDR1 is GTSNPN, CDR2 SVGIG (reference sequence). CDR3 sequence: CAWSVHGGETQYF. The CDR3 DNA reads as TGTGCCTGGAGTGTCCACGGGGGGGAGACCCAGTACTTC.

This chain joins TRBV15 and TRBJ2-7; the D is unclear. Germline-derived CDR1 and CDR2 are LNHNV and YYDKDF (reference sequence). The CDR3 is 12 amino acids. Trimming removed 10 bases from V and 0 bases from J, with 10 bases in between. CDR3 nucleotide sequence: TGTGCCATCTTACACGGCTCCTACGAGCAGTACTTC. Its protein product is CAILHGSYEQYF.

The chain has TRBV30 and TRBJ2-7; D is possibly TRBD1 or TRBD2 (6 bases each). The CDR3 has 13 amino acids. V dropped 4 bases and J dropped 4 bases, with 14 bases sitting between them. Germline CDR1 reads GTSNPN; CDR2 reads SVGIG (reference sequence). CDR3 amino acids: CAWTRGPIYEQYF. The CDR3 DNA reads TGTGCCTGGACTCGGGGGCCGATTTACGAGCAGTACTTC.

This clone was picked up one time. This sequence joins TRBV7-6 and TRBJ2-1, with 9 bases identical to TRBD1. CDR1 is SGHVS and CDR2 is FNYEAQ in the germline V gene. The CDR3 spans 14 residues. The V segment lost 2 bases and the J segment 11 bases; nucleotides outside the gene matches: 7. The CDR3 sequence is CASSLPTDRGKQFF. CDR3 DNA sequence: TGTGCCAGCAGCTTACCCACGGACAGGGGCAAGCAGTTCTTC.

V gene TRBV15 combines with J gene TRBJ2-7; D unclear. The CDR3 has 17 amino acids. CDR1 and CDR2 (germline): LNHNV, YYDKDF (reference sequence). V shed 0 bases and J shed 2 bases, with 17 bases lying between them. The CDR3 here is CATSRDQVEARTYEQYF. CDR3 nucleotide sequence: TGTGCCACCAGCAGAGATCAAGTAGAAGCAAGGACCTACGAGCAGTACTTC.